Listed here are 3 T cell receptor beta chains from one sample, sequenced in a study of T-cell reconstitution after alpha-beta-depleted transplantation in children (TCRdb year 2016). The library relied on PCR. Sequencing instrument: Illumina HiSeq 2500. To normalize quantification of the TCRbeta repertoire, the TCR libraries were built with molecular barcoding that relied on unique molecular identifiers. Clones were called with MiXCR by TCRdb after fastp trimmed the public reads at Q25, and only in-frame beta chains were retained. Records with the same CDR3 protein are collapsed into one entry carrying the most frequent genes and DNA. Here the sample has fewer than 450,000 distinct CDR3 sequences; 15% to 20% occur a single time. The ten largest clones capture around 38% of the sample. Reading the label with the study, this specimen's treatment or condition is: allogeneic hematopoietic cell transplantation with graft depleted of TCRalphabeta T cells and CD19 B cells.

Specimen: PBMCs, mostly from graft donor cells, collected 360 days after TCRalphabeta/CD19-depleted stem cell transplant. These receptors were obtained from a male patient aged 2 to 9 who had a stem cell transplant for acute lymphoblastic leukemia, so the T cells may come from the graft donor.

The CDR3 coding sequence is TGTGCCAGCAGCGTGGGAGGGACTAGCGGGTACTACAATGAGCAGTTCTTC. Amino acid sequence: CASSVGGTSGYYNEQFF. This chain uses TRBV9 with TRBJ2-1; 12 positions agree with TRBD2. The germline V gene encodes CDR1 SGDLS and CDR2 YYNGEE. The CDR3 is made up of 17 amino acids. Trimming at V came to 2 bases and at J to 3 bases, leaving 6 bases not matched to a gene.

This clonotype was detected a few times. V usage is TRBV27 and J usage is TRBJ1-1; 7 bases align to TRBD1. With V trimmed by 6 bases and J by 5 bases, 9 bases remained unmatched. Germline CDR1 and CDR2: MNHEY and SMNVEV (reference sequence). There are 14 residues in the CDR3. CDR3 DNA: TGTGCCAGCAGCTTAATAGAGGGGGCGACTGAAGCTTTCTTT. Amino acid sequence: CASSLIEGATEAFF.

Many counts were recorded for this clonotype. This chain uses TRBV25-1 with TRBJ2-1; D not resolved. From germline, CDR1 is MGHDK and CDR2 SYGVNS. V gave up 10 bases and J gave up 8 bases, with 18 bases separating them. The CDR3 extends over 13 amino acids. The CDR3 region has the DNA TGTGCCACCTCCGGCCTCCTCCTCGATGAGCAGTTCTTC. Protein product: CATSGLLLDEQFF.